A single sample is the source of the 13 T cell receptor beta chains below, sequenced in a study of human T cells and chemical hapten exposure. TCRdb processed the RACE reads anew with MiXCR; each CDR3 protein has one entry. The repertoire holds 100,000 to 150,000 distinct CDR3 sequences, approximately 8.3% seen once, with roughly 2% in the top ten. Time point: healthy volunteer bleed at 2 weeks. Blood, whole and unfractionated, served as the source for total RNA extraction. Sample: whole blood. These receptors were obtained from a male donor in good health. Some clones in this sample may be carry-over from other donors' samples.

V usage is TRBV27 and J usage is TRBJ1-4; D not resolved. The CDR3 is 13 residues long. Germline CDR1 and CDR2: MNHEY and SMNVEV (reference sequence). V was shortened by 4 bases and J by 4 bases, with 7 bases between the two germline ends. CDR3 amino acids: CASSWRRNEKLFF. For the CDR3, the DNA is TGTGCCAGCAGTTGGAGGCGTAATGAAAAACTGTTTTTT.

This clonotype has a handful of counts. V gene TRBV11-2 combines with J gene TRBJ2-3; no clear D gene. The V end lost 3 bases, the J end lost 0 bases, and 10 bases lay between the germline ends. The CDR3 totals 15 residues. Per germline, CDR1 SGHAT and CDR2 FQNNGV. The CDR3 DNA reads TGTGCCAGCAGCTTGCGCGGTGCTAGCACAGATACGCAGTATTTT. It specifies CASSLRGASTDTQYF.

This clonotype was seen a handful of times. This chain links TRBV25-1 with TRBJ1-1; 7 bases are shared with TRBD1. Per germline, CDR1 MGHDK and CDR2 SYGVNS. The V segment lost 0 bases and the J segment 5 bases; nucleotides outside the gene matches: 12. This CDR3 comprises 17 residues. The CDR3 protein is CASSEYTPTGWGTEAFF. The CDR3 DNA reads as TGTGCCAGCAGTGAATACACTCCGACAGGGTGGGGGACTGAAGCTTTCTTT.

This clonotype appeared a few times. This sequence joins TRBV7-9 and TRBJ2-4, with a tentative D call TRBD2 (6 bases). Germline assignment: CDR1 SEHNR and CDR2 FQNEAQ (reference sequence). This CDR3 has 13 residues. The V end was cut by 1 base, the J end by 8 bases, with 9 bases between. The CDR3 is CASSLGGNDIQYF. Written as DNA, the CDR3 is TGTGCCAGCAGCTTAGGCGGGAACGACATTCAGTACTTC.

The rearrangement links TRBV9 to TRBJ1-2; weak D call: TRBD1 (6 bases). The CDR3 has 15 amino acids. Trimming left V 0 bases short and J 8 bases short, with 17 bases between. Looked up from germline, CDR1 is SGDLS and CDR2 is YYNGEE. The CDR3 is CASSVEMWGGRGYTF. The DNA for the CDR3 is TGTGCCAGCAGCGTAGAGATGTGGGGGGGCCGGGGCTACACCTTC.

The table lists this clonotype with many counts. V and J are TRBV7-6 and TRBJ2-1; D uncertain. V gave up 1 base and J gave up 7 bases, with 5 bases separating them. Per the germline V gene, CDR1 is SGHVS and CDR2 is FNYEAQ. This CDR3 is 12 amino acids long. The CDR3 spells CASSLGQNEQFF. Written as DNA, the CDR3 is TGTGCCAGCAGCTTAGGGCAAAATGAGCAGTTCTTC.

This clonotype was seen at least ten times. CDR3: CASSLNRETAANEKLFF. The CDR3, as DNA: TGTGCCAGCTCCCTCAACCGCGAGACAGCGGCTAATGAAAAACTGTTTTTT. V usage is TRBV18 and J usage is TRBJ1-4; D may be TRBD1 (5 bases). V lost 6 bases and J lost 3, with 20 bases in between. The CDR3 is made up of 17 amino acids. Germline CDR1 reads KGHSH; CDR2 reads LQKENI. The entire variable domain, with the rest obtained from reference TRBV18 and TRBJ1-4, is as follows: NAGVMQNPRHLVRRRGQEARLRCSPMKGHSHVYWYRQLPEEGLKFMVYLQKENIIDESGMPKERFSAEFPKEGPSILRIQQVVRGDSAAYFCASSLNRETAANEKLFFGSGTQLSVL.

In this sample, this clonotype turned up many times. V is TRBV6-5 and J is TRBJ2-2; 8 bases are a match to TRBD1. This CDR3 has 17 amino acids. Germline lookup yields CDR1 MNHEY and CDR2 SVGAGI. Trimming removed 7 bases from V and 0 bases from J; junction bases left unmatched: 10. The CDR3 DNA reads as TGTGCCAGCACTCGCCTAGGACAGGGACCGAACACCGGGGAGCTGTTTTTT. Its translation: CASTRLGQGPNTGELFF.

This clonotype was observed a few times. V usage is TRBV2 and J usage is TRBJ1-1; D gene unclear. Germline loops: CDR1 SNHLY, CDR2 FYNNEI. Trimming took off 3 bases at V and 0 bases at J, with 5 bases between the two ends. The CDR3 spans 13 residues. The CDR3 is CASSEALNTEAFF. The CDR3 region has the DNA TGTGCCAGCAGTGAGGCACTGAACACTGAAGCTTTCTTT. Looking up the rest from reference TRBV2 and TRBJ1-1 gives the full variable domain: EPEVTQTPSHQVTQMGQEVILRCVPISNHLYFYWYRQILGQKVEFLVSFYNNEISEKSEIFDDQFSVERPDGSNFTLKIRSTKLEDSAMYFCASSEALNTEAFFGQGTRLTVV.

This chain joins TRBV29-1 and TRBJ1-3; no definite D call. This CDR3 has 11 amino acids. Germline V lookup: CDR1 SQVTM, CDR2 ANQGSEA. The V end was cut by 3 bases, the J end by 4 bases, with 4 bases between. CDR3 amino acids: CSVDTGNTIYF. In DNA form, the CDR3 reads TGCAGCGTTGACACAGGAAACACCATATATTTT.

This rearrangement joins TRBV6-1 to TRBJ2-7; the D gene is possibly TRBD1 (6 bases). Germline CDR1 is MNHNS and CDR2 is SASEGT. Trimming removed 5 bases at V and 0 bases at J, with 8 bases between. The CDR3 contains 13 residues. CDR3 sequence reads: CASSPGDSYEQYF. DNA for the CDR3: TGTGCCAGCAGTCCAGGGGACTCCTACGAGCAGTACTTC.

This chain joins TRBV20-1 and TRBJ2-1; D gene unclear. Germline V gene sequence: CDR1 DFQATT, CDR2 SNEGSKA (reference sequence). The CDR3 sequence is 16 residues long. V was clipped by 5 bases and J by 2 bases, with 19 bases between them. The CDR3 nucleotides are TGCAGTGCTCGACAACCCCAACCTGAGACCTACAATGAGCAGTTCTTC. Translated, it gives CSARQPQPETYNEQFF.

This clonotype was seen a few times. The chain combines TRBV29-1 with TRBJ2-2, with D possibly called TRBD1 or TRBD2 (5 bases each). This CDR3 region has 14 residues. Germline values: CDR1 SQVTM, CDR2 ANQGSEA. The V gene lost 1 base and the J gene lost 3 bases, with 9 bases spanning the gap. Here the CDR3 DNA reads TGCAGCGTTGAAGCCGGGACCCACACCGGGGAGCTGTTTTTT. It yields the protein CSVEAGTHTGELFF.